The sequence of this TCR beta chain was determined in a study of T cell responses to AZD1222 COVID-19 vaccine. Only in-frame clones appear in the TCRdb table, and some are missing; sequencing was by immunoSEQ multiplex PCR. The sample consists of approximately 120,000 clones, 93% of them appearing once. The germline V gene encodes CDR1 LGHDT and CDR2 YNNKEL (reference sequence). The CDR3 consists of 15 residues. V gave up 0 bases and J gave up 2 bases, with 8 bases separating them. This clone was found once. The sequencing here drew on peripheral blood, taken on day 0 of AZD1222 vaccination. The clonotype was recovered from an adult in good health. V usage is TRBV3-1 (or the pseudogene TRBV3-2) and J usage is TRBJ1-3; D remains ambiguous. CDR3 DNA: TGTGCCAGCAGCCAAGAACTTGGAACTGGAAACACCATATATTTT. Its translation: CASSQELGTGNTIYF.